The subject of this entry is one T cell receptor (beta chain). The sample is drawn from a study of T cells in narcolepsy. This table comes from immunoSEQ multiplex PCR, and its TCRdb copy is limited to in-frame clones, with some not included. The table has some 33,000 clones, 85% to 90% seen once. This TCR was sampled from a human donor with narcolepsy. The sample taken for sequencing was CD45RA- memory CD4+ T cells from PBMCs.

The CDR3 DNA sequence: TGTGCCAGCAGCTTGGTGGGACCCCCGAACGGGAACACTGAAGCTTTCTTT. Amino acid sequence: CASSLVGPPNGNTEAFF. The V and J genes are TRBV11-2 and TRBJ1-1, with a tentative D call TRBD1 (5 bases). The CDR3 covers 17 residues. Trimming took 3 bases from V and 1 from J, leaving 18 bases between them. CDR1 is SGHAT, CDR2 FQNNGV, per germline.